This T cell receptor (beta chain) was found in a study of T cells in Graves' hyperthyroidism and ophthalmopathy. Amplification of TCR beta CDR3 regions used RNA as the template. The primer set for the first-round RT-PCR of the TCR CDR3 was HTBI. TCRdb reprocessed the multiplex PCR reads via MiXCR and lists one record per CDR3 protein. The sample has around 350,000 distinct CDR3 sequences; around 25% are singletons. V trimming: 3 bases; J trimming: 1 base; junction bases outside the gene matches: 2. CDR3 length: 14 residues. Germline CDR1 is SGHTA and CDR2 is FQGTGA. Patients were excluded because of uncontrolled infection, other autoimmune disease, pregnancy or lactation. Fresh 10 ml peripheral blood yielded PBMCs. Findings of the study overall: Researchers report that a 13 V-J model separated ophthalmopathy from stable hyperthyroidism.

This clonotype came up many times. Its antigen is undetermined. This clonotype was sampled from a man aged 50-59 years with Graves' hyperthyroidism. The chain carries TRBV7-3 and TRBJ1-1; 7 nucleotides line up with TRBD1. The sequenced material came from blood. In DNA, the CDR3 is TGTGCCAGCAGCTTGACAGGGCCGAACACTGAAGCTTTCTTT. Encoded protein: CASSLTGPNTEAFF.